A single sample is the source of the 11 T cell receptor beta chains below, sequenced in a study of cytomegalovirus exposure and HLA in healthy donors. Libraries were prepared by immunoSEQ multiplex PCR; TCRdb keeps only in-frame clonotypes and omits some of them. The sample records tens of thousands of clones, about 92% being singletons. Source material: PBMCs. Every receptor here comes from a man aged 18 to 30 in good health and CMV-seronegative.

The chain has TRBV30 and TRBJ2-3; the match to TRBD1 covers 9 bases. After removal of 0 bases from V and 2 bases from J, the junction contained 3 bases not matched to a gene. Germline assignment: CDR1 GTSNPN and CDR2 SVGIG (reference sequence). This CDR3 is built from 15 residues. CDR3 in DNA: TGTGCCTGGAGTGTAGGACAGGGGAACACAGATACGCAGTATTTT. Amino acids: CAWSVGQGNTDTQYF.

This chain joins TRBV6-4 and TRBJ2-3; D gene uncertain. This CDR3 has 12 residues. The germline V gene encodes CDR1 MRHNA and CDR2 SNTAGT. V lost 2 bases to trimming and J lost 5 bases, with 5 bases between them. This CDR3 is CASSDDRDTQYF. DNA for the CDR3: TGTGCCAGCAGTGACGATAGAGATACGCAGTATTTT.

In its sample, this clone ranks as medium-sized. This chain joins TRBV11-2 and TRBJ2-2; D is ambiguous. The CDR3 contains 13 residues. V lost 0 bases, J lost 6 bases, and 5 bases lay in between. Germline loops: CDR1 SGHAT, CDR2 FQNNGV. CDR3 protein: CASSLDLAGELFF. The CDR3 nucleotides read TGTGCCAGCAGCTTAGATTTAGCCGGGGAGCTGTTTTTT.

The CDR3 sequence: CASRGVGGANVLTF. CDR3 in DNA: TGTGCCAGCAGAGGGGTGGGAGGGGCCAACGTCCTGACTTTC. J is TRBJ2-6 and V is TRBV6-6; maybe TRBD1 (5 bases). Germline CDR1 is MNHNY and CDR2 is SVGAGI (reference sequence). The CDR3 runs 14 residues. V lost 6 bases and J 4 bases, leaving 10 bases between the germline ends.

The J gene is TRBJ1-5, the V gene TRBV28, with D tentatively TRBD1 (5 bases). Per germline, CDR1 MDHEN and CDR2 SYDVKM. V was trimmed by 7 bases and J by 4 bases, leaving 5 bases between them. The CDR3 runs to 11 residues. CDR3 amino acids: CASNRNQPQHF. The CDR3 DNA reads as TGTGCCAGCAACAGGAATCAGCCCCAGCATTTT.

CDR3 coding DNA: TGTGCCAGCAGCTGGGGCGCGTGGGAGGACGAGCAGTACTTC. It codes for CASSWGAWEDEQYF. This chain joins TRBV7-8 and TRBJ2-7, with D tentatively TRBD2 (6 bases). Germline CDR1 SGHVS, CDR2 FQNEAQ. The V end lost 4 bases, the J end lost 5 bases, and 15 bases lay between the germline ends. There are 14 residues in the CDR3.

The gene calls are TRBV18 and TRBJ2-7; 7 bases line up with TRBD1. This CDR3 region has 13 residues. V lost 6 bases and J lost 6; bases outside the gene matches: 8. CDR1 and CDR2 from the germline V gene are KGHSH and LQKENI. CDR3 region: CASSETGSGEQYF. CDR3 sequence (DNA): TGTGCCAGCTCTGAGACAGGGTCAGGCGAGCAGTACTTC. The whole variable domain, filled in from reference TRBV18 and TRBJ2-7, reads NAGVMQNPRHLVRRRGQEARLRCSPMKGHSHVYWYRQLPEEGLKFMVYLQKENIIDESGMPKERFSAEFPKEGPSILRIQQVVRGDSAAYFCASSETGSGEQYFGPGTRLTVT.

The chain employs TRBV5-4 and TRBJ2-3; 9 bases are a match to TRBD2. V was pared by 4 bases and J by 6 bases, with 12 bases of the junction left unmatched. This CDR3 region has 16 residues. The V gene's germline CDR1 is SGHNT and CDR2 YYREEE (reference sequence). Here the CDR3 reads CASSPTLAGVSDTQYF. The CDR3, as DNA: TGTGCCAGCAGCCCGACCTTAGCGGGAGTCTCGGATACGCAGTATTTT.

The J gene is TRBJ2-3, the V gene TRBV5-3; D may be TRBD2 (5 bases). TRBV5-3 counts as an open reading frame of uncertain function. Trimming took 2 bases from V and 4 from J, leaving 14 bases between them. This CDR3 spans 15 amino acids. The DNA for the CDR3 is TGTGCCAGAAGCTTCAGGACTGGAGAGGCAGATACGCAGTATTTT. Protein: CARSFRTGEADTQYF.

With regard to this clone: The sample holds other DNA sequences that translate to the same CDR3. The gene calls are TRBV6-5 and TRBJ1-1, with D perhaps matching TRBD1 (5 bases). This CDR3 is built from 12 residues. The V end was cut by 4 bases, the J end by 3 bases, with 6 bases between. Per germline, CDR1 MNHEY and CDR2 SVGAGI. CDR3 sequence reads: CASSSGYTEAFF. CDR3 in DNA: TGTGCCAGCAGTTCAGGGTACACTGAAGCTTTCTTT.

The CDR3 DNA follows: TGTGCCAGCAGTACAGGGATAAACACTGAAGCTTTCTTT. Amino acids: CASSTGINTEAFF. This chain joins TRBV11-3 and TRBJ1-1; D may be TRBD1 (6 bases). Germline V gene lookup returns CDR1 SGHNT and CDR2 YENEEA. Trimming took 6 bases from V and 2 from J, leaving 10 bases between them. CDR3 length: 13 amino acids.